This T cell receptor beta chain appears in the sequencing data of a study of identifying expanded T cells in peripheral blood. Whole-study findings and limits: Clone count variance between roughly 2-week samples rose with total template count. Technical replicates showed around 1.2 changed clones; approximately 2 weeks around 15; four weeks 19.

With respect to this clone: The antigen is not known.

CDR3 size: 14 residues. The germline CDR1 and CDR2 sequences are WNHNN and SYGVQD (reference sequence). V shed 11 bases and J shed 4 bases, with 18 bases lying between them. No infections or other immune events were documented during collection. This table comes from immunoSEQ multiplex PCR, and its TCRdb copy is limited to in-frame clones, with some not included. There are some 95,000 clones in the sample; 75% to 90% occur only once, and around 5.6% lies in the top ten. This receptor was taken from a person aged 18 to 75 in good health. The chain joins TRBV10-1 to TRBJ1-3; D unresolved. Sequences were obtained from blood. The CDR3 nucleotides are TGCGCCCCTAATAGCCCACGACCAGGAAACACCATATATTTT. Translated, it gives CAPNSPRPGNTIYF.